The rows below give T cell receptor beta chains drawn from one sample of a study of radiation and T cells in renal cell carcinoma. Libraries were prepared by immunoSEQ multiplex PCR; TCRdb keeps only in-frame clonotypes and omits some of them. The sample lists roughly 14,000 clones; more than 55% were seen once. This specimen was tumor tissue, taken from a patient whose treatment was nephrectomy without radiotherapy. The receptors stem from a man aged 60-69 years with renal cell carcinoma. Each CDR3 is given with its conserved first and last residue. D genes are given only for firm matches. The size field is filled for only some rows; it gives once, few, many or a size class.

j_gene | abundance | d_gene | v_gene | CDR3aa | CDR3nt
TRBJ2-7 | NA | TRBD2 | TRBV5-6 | CASSSGTSVHEQYF | TGTGCCAGCAGCTCCGGGACTAGCGTCCACGAGCAGTACTTC
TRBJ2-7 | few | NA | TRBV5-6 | CASSLLDRPVSYEQYF | TGTGCCAGCAGCCTGCTGGACAGACCGGTGTCCTACGAGCAGTACTTC
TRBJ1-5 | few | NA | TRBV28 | CASSPTRPGGNQPQHF | TGTGCCAGCAGCCCAACTCGCCCCGGAGGGAATCAGCCCCAGCATTTT
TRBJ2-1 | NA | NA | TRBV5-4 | CASSGPGPLNEQFF | TGTGCCAGCAGCGGCCCAGGGCCGCTCAATGAGCAGTTCTTC
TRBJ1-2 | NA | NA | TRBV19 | CASTRVSGGDGYTF | TGTGCCAGTACCAGGGTGTCGGGGGGCGATGGCTACACCTTC
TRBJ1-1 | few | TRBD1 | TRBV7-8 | CASSNRTGGITEAFF | TGTGCCAGCAGCAATCGGACAGGGGGCATCACTGAAGCTTTCTTT
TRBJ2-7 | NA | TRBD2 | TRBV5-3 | CARSLRLAIHEQYF | TGTGCCAGAAGCTTGCGACTAGCGATCCACGAGCAGTACTTC
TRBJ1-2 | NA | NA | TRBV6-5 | CASSYGGFGYTF | TGTGCCAGCAGTTATGGGGGTTTTGGCTACACCTTC
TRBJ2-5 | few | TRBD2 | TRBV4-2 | CASSQDREGQETQYF | TGTGCCAGCAGCCAAGACAGGGAGGGCCAAGAGACCCAGTACTTC
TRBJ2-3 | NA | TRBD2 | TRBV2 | CASSDLSVAGARTDTQYF | TGTGCCAGCAGTGACCTGTCGGTAGCGGGGGCTCGCACAGATACGCAGTATTTT
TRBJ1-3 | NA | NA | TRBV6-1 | CASSEAPGNTIYF | TGTGCCAGCAGTGAAGCGCCTGGAAACACCATATATTTT
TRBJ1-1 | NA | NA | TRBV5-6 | CASSLTHTEAFF | TGTGCCAGCAGCTTAACTCACACTGAAGCTTTCTTT
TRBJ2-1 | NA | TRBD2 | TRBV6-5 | CASSLGLDHSYNEQFF | TGTGCCAGCAGTTTGGGACTAGATCACTCCTACAATGAGCAGTTCTTC
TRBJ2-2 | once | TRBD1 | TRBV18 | CASSPFPGQGPNTGELFF | TGTGCCAGCTCACCATTCCCAGGACAGGGGCCGAACACCGGGGAGCTGTTTTTT
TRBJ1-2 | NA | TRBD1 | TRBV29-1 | CSVDGGQGATGYTF | TGCAGCGTTGACGGGGGGCAGGGGGCGACTGGCTACACCTTC
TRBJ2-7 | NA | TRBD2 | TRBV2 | CASSRLASYEQYF | TGTGCCAGCAGCAGACTAGCGTCCTACGAGCAGTACTTC
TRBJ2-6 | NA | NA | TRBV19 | CASRDSGANVLTF | TGTGCCAGTAGAGACTCTGGGGCCAACGTCCTGACTTTC
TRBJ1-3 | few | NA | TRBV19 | CASSPQGPAGNTIYF | TGTGCCAGTAGTCCACAGGGTCCCGCTGGAAACACCATATATTTT
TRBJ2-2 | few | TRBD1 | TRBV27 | CASKPQVGQALDTGELFF | TGTGCCAGCAAACCCCAAGTGGGACAGGCTCTTGACACCGGGGAGCTGTTTTTT
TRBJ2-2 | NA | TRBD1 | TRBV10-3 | CAISGTGNTGELFF | TGTGCCATCAGTGGGACAGGAAACACCGGGGAGCTGTTTTTT
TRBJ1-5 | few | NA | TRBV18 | CASSLGAGDQPQHF | TGTGCCAGCTCACTTGGCGCAGGCGATCAGCCCCAGCATTTT
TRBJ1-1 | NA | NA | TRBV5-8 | CASSFWAGTEAFF | TGTGCCAGCAGCTTTTGGGCAGGCACTGAAGCTTTCTTT
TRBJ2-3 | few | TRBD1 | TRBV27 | CASSLRRQGADTQYF | TGTGCCAGCAGTTTACGGCGGCAGGGGGCGGATACGCAGTATTTT
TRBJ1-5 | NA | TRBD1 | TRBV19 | CASSITGTGGYNQPQHF | TGTGCCAGTAGTATCACCGGGACAGGGGGCTACAATCAGCCCCAGCATTTT
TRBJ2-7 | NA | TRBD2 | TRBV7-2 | CASSSDSSGRAGEQYF | TGTGCCAGCAGCTCGGACTCTAGTGGGAGGGCCGGCGAGCAGTACTTC
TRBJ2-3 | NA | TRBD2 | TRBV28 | CASSLDLAGGTDTQYF | TGTGCCAGCAGTTTAGATTTAGCGGGGGGTACAGATACGCAGTATTTT
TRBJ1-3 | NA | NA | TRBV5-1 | CASSLVTGSARNSGNTIYF | TGCGCCAGCAGCTTAGTCACAGGGTCCGCACGCAACTCTGGAAACACCATATATTTT
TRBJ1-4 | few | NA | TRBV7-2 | CASSLYREVNEKLFF | TGTGCCAGCAGCTTATACAGGGAAGTAAATGAAAAACTGTTTTTT
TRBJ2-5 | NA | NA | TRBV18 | CASSPRRQETQYF | TGTGCCAGCTCACCGAGGAGGCAAGAGACCCAGTACTTC